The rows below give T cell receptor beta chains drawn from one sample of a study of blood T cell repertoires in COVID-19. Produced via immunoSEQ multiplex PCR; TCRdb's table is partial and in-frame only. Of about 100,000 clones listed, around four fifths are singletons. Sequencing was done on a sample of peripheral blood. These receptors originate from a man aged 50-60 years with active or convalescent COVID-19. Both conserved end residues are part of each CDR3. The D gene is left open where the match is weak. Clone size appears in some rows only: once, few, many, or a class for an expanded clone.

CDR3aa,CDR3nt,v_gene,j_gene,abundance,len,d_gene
CASSGGQGGDEQFF,TGTGCCAGCAGCGGGGGACAGGGTGGTGATGAGCAGTTCTTC,TRBV11-3,TRBJ2-1,few,14,TRBD1
CASSDGAGVADTQYF,TGTGCCAGCAGTGATGGGGCGGGAGTAGCAGATACGCAGTATTTT,TRBV2,TRBJ2-3,-,15,TRBD2
CASSPEGAMNTEAFF,TGTGCCAGCAGCCCCGAGGGAGCTATGAACACTGAAGCTTTCTTT,TRBV9,TRBJ1-1,-,15,-
CAISIQVLYGYTF,TGTGCCATCAGTATACAGGTCCTATATGGCTACACCTTC,TRBV10-3,TRBJ1-2,-,13,-
CASSRERVAYEQYF,TGCGCCAGCAGCCGTGAGCGGGTTGCGTACGAGCAGTACTTC,TRBV4-1,TRBJ2-7,-,14,-
CASSPSRQGPARSTEAFF,TGTGCCAGCTCACCCTCCCGACAGGGCCCGGCACGAAGCACTGAAGCTTTCTTT,TRBV18,TRBJ1-1,-,18,TRBD1
CASSQVSWGLAETGDTQYF,TGTGCCAGCAGCCAAGTCTCTTGGGGACTAGCGGAGACTGGCGATACGCAGTATTTT,TRBV3-1/TRBV3-2,TRBJ2-3,-,19,TRBD2
CASSTPSGEQFF,TGTGCCAGCAGCACCCCTAGCGGAGAGCAGTTCTTC,TRBV7-3,TRBJ2-1,-,12,TRBD2
CASSPDRGETDTQYF,TGCGCCAGCAGCCCGGACAGGGGTGAAACAGATACGCAGTATTTT,TRBV4-1,TRBJ2-3,once,15,TRBD1
CASRSINGTGGTGELFF,TGTGCCAGCCGCTCTATAAACGGGACAGGGGGCACCGGGGAGCTGTTTTTT,TRBV11-2,TRBJ2-2,-,17,TRBD1
CASPGHEQFF,TGTGCTAGCCCAGGCCATGAGCAGTTCTTC,TRBV12-5,TRBJ2-1,-,10,-
CASSPREGRNSPLHF,TGTGCCAGCAGCCCACGAGAGGGTCGAAATTCACCCCTCCACTTT,TRBV9,TRBJ1-6,-,15,-
CAISESTPVNTEAFF,TGTGCCATCAGTGAGTCGACTCCGGTGAACACTGAAGCTTTCTTT,TRBV10-3,TRBJ1-1,-,15,-
CASRTGDSNQPQHF,TGTGCCAGCCGGACAGGGGATAGCAATCAGCCCCAGCATTTT,TRBV6-5,TRBJ1-5,-,14,TRBD1
CASSVRVETEAFF,TGTGCCAGCAGCGTAAGAGTGGAGACTGAAGCTTTCTTT,TRBV9,TRBJ1-1,-,13,-
CASSLGTSGTYEQYF,TGTGCCAGCAGTCTCGGGACTAGCGGGACCTACGAGCAGTACTTC,TRBV13,TRBJ2-7,-,15,TRBD2
CASRSPAGELFF,TGTGCCAGCAGATCCCCCGCCGGGGAGCTGTTTTTT,TRBV28,TRBJ2-2,-,12,-
CASSSRHTDEAFF,TGTGCCAGCAGTTCTCGACACACGGATGAAGCTTTCTTT,TRBV27,TRBJ1-1,-,13,-